One sample yielded the 16 T cell receptor beta chains listed below, sequenced in a study of T cell responses to AZD1222 COVID-19 vaccine. Clones were sequenced by immunoSEQ multiplex PCR, and TCRdb holds only the in-frame ones, with some missing. In the table there are about 170,000 clones, roughly nine tenths of which are singletons. Material: peripheral blood, obtained on day 0 of AZD1222 vaccination. All receptors come from an adult in good health.

The rearrangement joins TRBV9 to TRBJ1-3; D is unclear. The CDR3 is made up of 17 amino acids. The ends were cut back, 0 bases at V and 0 bases at J, with 13 bases in the middle. Germline loops: CDR1 SGDLS, CDR2 YYNGEE. The CDR3 loop is CASSVVPNLFSGNTIYF. CDR3 sequence (DNA): TGTGCCAGCAGCGTAGTCCCCAACTTATTCTCTGGAAACACCATATATTTT.

The J gene is TRBJ2-2, the V gene TRBV6-5; no definite D call. Per germline, CDR1 MNHEY and CDR2 SVGAGI. The CDR3 sequence is 13 residues long. Trimming shortened V by 7 bases and J by 0 bases, and 6 bases separated the two germline ends. The CDR3, as DNA: TGTGCCAGCACTTCCGCGAACACCGGGGAGCTGTTTTTT. Its protein is CASTSANTGELFF.

This chain links TRBV6-5 with TRBJ2-7; tentative D call: TRBD2 (6 bases). The V end was cut by 0 bases, the J end by 0 bases, with 12 bases between. Germline-derived CDR1 and CDR2 are MNHEY and SVGAGI. The CDR3 is 16 residues long. CDR3 coding DNA: TGTGCCAGCAGTTACTCACTGGGGGGTAGCTCCTACGAGCAGTACTTC. It yields the protein CASSYSLGGSSYEQYF.

The V call is TRBV5-8, the J call TRBJ1-5, with TRBD1 as a possible D gene (6 bases). This CDR3 contains 16 residues. Between the trimmed V and J ends, which lost 4 bases and 3 bases, there was a span of 17 bases. The germline gives CDR1 SGHTS, CDR2 YDEGEE. CDR3 amino acids: CASSHDGAGANQPQHF. The CDR3 DNA reads TGTGCCAGCAGCCATGATGGAGCAGGGGCCAATCAGCCCCAGCATTTT.

The table lists this clone with a count of one. This chain links TRBV30 with TRBJ1-4; TRBD1 is a possible D gene (6 bases). The CDR3 runs to 14 residues. Germline CDR1 reads GTSNPN; CDR2 reads SVGIG (reference sequence). V was shortened by 2 bases and J by 8 bases, with 15 bases between the two germline ends. In nucleotides, the CDR3 is TGTGCCTGGAGTTCGGGGGGCGCGTCCGAAAAACTGTTTTTT. It codes for CAWSSGGASEKLFF.

The chain has TRBV27 and TRBJ2-3, with D possibly called TRBD1 or TRBD2 (7 bases each). Germline V CDR1 and CDR2: MNHEY, SMNVEV (reference sequence). V shed 2 bases and J shed 6 bases, with 12 bases lying between them. CDR3 length equals 14 residues. The CDR3 nucleotides read TGTGCCAGCAGTTTAGACCAGGGGGGGGATACGCAGTATTTT. It codes for CASSLDQGGDTQYF.

The gene calls are TRBV5-1 and TRBJ2-3; 7 bases align to TRBD1. This CDR3 region has 15 residues. J lost 5 bases, V lost 5 bases, and 11 bases had no gene match. The germline gives CDR1 SGHRS, CDR2 YFSETQ. CDR3 DNA: TGCGCCAGCAGTTTTGGGACAGTGGGCTTAGATACGCAGTATTTT. This encodes CASSFGTVGLDTQYF.

V is TRBV25-1 and J is TRBJ2-2; a possible D gene is TRBD1 (6 bases). Deletions cut 3 bases from V and 1 base from J, with 18 bases between. Looked up from germline, CDR1 is MGHDK and CDR2 is SYGVNS. The length of the CDR3 is 18 residues. In DNA, the CDR3 is TGTGCCAGCAGTGACTCCCCCGGACAGATCTTGAACACCGGGGAGCTGTTTTTT. This sequence encodes CASSDSPGQILNTGELFF.

This chain uses TRBV6-1 with TRBJ1-3; a weak D match, TRBD1 (6 bases). With 1 base removed from V and 3 bases from J, the gap between germline ends came to 10 bases. Germline V gene lookup returns CDR1 MNHNS and CDR2 SASEGT. The CDR3 covers 15 residues. The CDR3 loop is CASSEGVRGGNTIYF. The DNA for the CDR3 is TGTGCCAGCAGTGAAGGGGTCAGGGGTGGAAACACCATATATTTT.

The rearrangement uses TRBV19 and TRBJ1-2, with 7 nucleotides matching TRBD1. This CDR3 is 15 amino acids long. The V gene's germline CDR1 is LNHDA and CDR2 SQIVND (reference sequence). With V trimmed by 7 bases and J by 7 bases, 15 bases remained unmatched. The CDR3 loop reads CASMKLGRGWSGYTF. CDR3 bases: TGTGCCAGTATGAAGTTGGGCAGGGGGTGGAGTGGCTACACCTTC. The full variable domain, in which reference TRBV19 and TRBJ1-2 provide the parts outside the CDR3, is DGGITQSPKYLFRKEGQNVTLSCEQNLNHDAMYWYRQDPGQGLRLIYYSQIVNDFQKGDIAEGYSVSREKKESFPLTVTSAQKNPTAFYLCASMKLGRGWSGYTFGSGTRLTVV.

In regard to this clone: A read error may account for a junction end that differs from germline. The chain carries TRBV9 and TRBJ1-1; D call uncertain. Germline V gene lookup returns CDR1 SGDLS and CDR2 YYNGEE. The CDR3 has 13 amino acids. CDR3 sequence: CASSFQLNAEAFF. The CDR3 DNA sequence: TGTGCCAGCAGCTTTCAGCTGAACGCTGAAGCTTTCTTT. The variable domain in full, completed from reference TRBV9 and TRBJ1-1, reads DSGVTQTPKHLITATGQRVTLRCSPRSGDLSVYWYQQSLDQGLQFLIQYYNGEERAKGNILERFSAQQFPDLHSELNLSSLELGDSALYFCASSFQLNAEAFFGQGTRLTVV.

The chain couples TRBV19 to TRBJ2-3; 7 nucleotides match TRBD1. Germline-derived CDR1 and CDR2 are LNHDA and SQIVND (reference sequence). Trimming at V came to 6 bases and at J to 5 bases, leaving 8 bases not matched to a gene. There are 14 residues in the CDR3. The CDR3: CASRDPGQIDTQYF. The CDR3 nucleotides are TGTGCCAGTAGAGATCCGGGACAGATAGATACGCAGTATTTT.

The chain has TRBV24-1 and TRBJ1-1; TRBD1 is a possible D gene (5 bases). CDR1 KGHDR and CDR2 SFDVKD come from the germline V gene. V shed 2 bases and J shed 4 bases, with 16 bases lying between them. CDR3 length equals 16 residues. The CDR3 nucleotides read TGTGCCACCAGTGATTCCTTTCACGGGGCGGGCACTGAAGCTTTCTTT. Translation: CATSDSFHGAGTEAFF.

With regard to this clone: Other nucleotide sequences from this sample produce the same CDR3. V usage is TRBV19 and J usage is TRBJ1-2; 9 bases are shared with TRBD1. The CDR3 length is 13 residues. Germline CDR1 reads LNHDA; CDR2 reads SQIVND (reference sequence). With 8 bases clipped from V and 4 bases from J, the junction kept 5 bases outside the gene matches. CDR3 in DNA: TGTGCCAGTTCACAGGGGGCGAGCTATGGCTACACCTTC. Translated, it gives CASSQGASYGYTF.

V usage is TRBV4-1 and J usage is TRBJ2-4; D is possibly TRBD2 (7 bases). Between the trimmed V and J ends, which lost 4 bases and 8 bases, there was a span of 15 bases. Germline lookup yields CDR1 MGHRA and CDR2 YSYEKL. The CDR3 length is 14 residues. In DNA form, the CDR3 reads TGCGCCAGCAGCCGCTCCGGGGGGCCCGACATTCAGTACTTC. This translates into CASSRSGGPDIQYF.

The rearrangement links TRBV29-1 to TRBJ2-7; D possibly uses TRBD1 or TRBD2 (5 bases each). This CDR3 comprises 14 residues. CDR1 and CDR2 (germline): SQVTM, ANQGSEA. Deletions cut 5 bases from V and 3 bases from J, with 17 bases between. CDR3 protein: CSVMGGEGSYEQYF. The CDR3, as DNA: TGCAGCGTTATGGGTGGTGAGGGGAGCTACGAGCAGTACTTC.